This TCR beta chain was sequenced for a study of cytomegalovirus exposure and HLA in healthy donors. CDR1 and CDR2 from the germline V gene are SGHRS and YFSETQ. V lost 0 bases to trimming and J lost 3 bases, with 12 bases between them. The length of the CDR3 is 15 residues. The PCR contained 60 Vbeta and 13 Jbeta primers. Clones were sequenced by immunoSEQ multiplex PCR, and TCRdb holds only the in-frame ones, with some missing. The data show around 100,000 clones, approximately 79% seen once. Sequences were obtained from PBMCs. The J gene is TRBJ1-1, the V gene TRBV5-1, with a possible D match to TRBD1 (6 bases). The TCR was taken from a woman between 55 and 75 years old in good health and CMV-seropositive. The CDR3 sequence: CASSLDSGVDTEAFF. The CDR3 DNA reads TGCGCCAGCAGCTTGGATTCAGGGGTGGACACTGAAGCTTTCTTT.